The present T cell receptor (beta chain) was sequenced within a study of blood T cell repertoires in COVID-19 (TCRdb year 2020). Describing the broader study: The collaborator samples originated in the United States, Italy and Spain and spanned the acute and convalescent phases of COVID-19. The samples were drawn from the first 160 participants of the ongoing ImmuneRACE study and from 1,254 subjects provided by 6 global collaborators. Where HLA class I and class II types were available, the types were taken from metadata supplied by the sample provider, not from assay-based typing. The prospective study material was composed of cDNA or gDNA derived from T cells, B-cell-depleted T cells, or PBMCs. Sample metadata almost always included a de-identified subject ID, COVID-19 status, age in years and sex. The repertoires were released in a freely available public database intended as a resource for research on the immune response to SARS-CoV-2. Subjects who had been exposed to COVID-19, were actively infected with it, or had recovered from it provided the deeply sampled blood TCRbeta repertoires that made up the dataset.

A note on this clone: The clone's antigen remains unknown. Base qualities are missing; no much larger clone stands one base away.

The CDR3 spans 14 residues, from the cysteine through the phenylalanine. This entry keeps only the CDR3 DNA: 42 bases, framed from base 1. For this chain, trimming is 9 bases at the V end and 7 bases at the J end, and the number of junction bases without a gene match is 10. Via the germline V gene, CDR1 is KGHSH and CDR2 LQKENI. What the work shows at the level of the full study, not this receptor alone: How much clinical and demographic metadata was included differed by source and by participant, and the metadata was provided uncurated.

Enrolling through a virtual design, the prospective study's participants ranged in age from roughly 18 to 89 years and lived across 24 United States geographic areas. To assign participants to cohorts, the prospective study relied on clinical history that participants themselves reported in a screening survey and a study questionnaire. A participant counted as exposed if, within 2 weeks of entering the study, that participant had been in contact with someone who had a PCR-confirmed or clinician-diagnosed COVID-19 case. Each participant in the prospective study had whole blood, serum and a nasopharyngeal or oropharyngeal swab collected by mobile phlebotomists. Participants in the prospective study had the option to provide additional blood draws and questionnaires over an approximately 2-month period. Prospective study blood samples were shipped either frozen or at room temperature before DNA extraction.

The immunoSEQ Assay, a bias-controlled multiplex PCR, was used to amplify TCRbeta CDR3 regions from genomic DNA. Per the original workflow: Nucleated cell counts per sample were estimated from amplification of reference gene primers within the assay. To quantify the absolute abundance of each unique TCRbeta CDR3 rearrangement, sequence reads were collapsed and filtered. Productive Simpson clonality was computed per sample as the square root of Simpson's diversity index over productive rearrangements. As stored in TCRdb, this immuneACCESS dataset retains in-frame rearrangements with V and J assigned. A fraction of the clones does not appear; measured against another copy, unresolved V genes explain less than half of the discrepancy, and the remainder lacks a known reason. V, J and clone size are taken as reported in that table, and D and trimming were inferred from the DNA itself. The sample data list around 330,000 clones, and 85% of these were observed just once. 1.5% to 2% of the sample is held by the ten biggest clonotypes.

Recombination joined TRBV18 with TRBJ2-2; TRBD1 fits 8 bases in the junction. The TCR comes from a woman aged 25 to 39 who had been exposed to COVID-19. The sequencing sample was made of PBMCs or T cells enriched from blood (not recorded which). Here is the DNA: TGTGCCAGTAGAGGGACAGGCATGCTCGGGGAGCTGTTTTTT. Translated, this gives CASRGTGMLGELFF.